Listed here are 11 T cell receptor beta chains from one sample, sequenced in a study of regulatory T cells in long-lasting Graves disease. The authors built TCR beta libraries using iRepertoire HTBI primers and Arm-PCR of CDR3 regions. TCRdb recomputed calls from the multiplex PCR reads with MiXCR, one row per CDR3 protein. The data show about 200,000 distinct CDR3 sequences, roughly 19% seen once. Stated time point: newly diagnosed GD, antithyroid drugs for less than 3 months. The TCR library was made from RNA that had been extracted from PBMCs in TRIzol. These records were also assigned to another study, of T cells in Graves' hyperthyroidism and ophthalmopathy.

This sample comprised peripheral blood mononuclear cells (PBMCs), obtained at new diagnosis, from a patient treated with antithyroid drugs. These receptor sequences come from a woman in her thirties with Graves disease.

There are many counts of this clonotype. The CDR3 sequence: CASSGRGGVDTQYF. For the CDR3, the DNA is TGTGCCAGCAGTGGGCGTGGCGGGGTAGATACGCAGTATTTT. The chain couples TRBV2 to TRBJ2-3; D possibly corresponds to TRBD2 (6 bases). V was trimmed by 4 bases and J by 5 bases, leaving 13 bases between them. Germline V lookup: CDR1 SNHLY, CDR2 FYNNEI. This CDR3 has 14 amino acids.

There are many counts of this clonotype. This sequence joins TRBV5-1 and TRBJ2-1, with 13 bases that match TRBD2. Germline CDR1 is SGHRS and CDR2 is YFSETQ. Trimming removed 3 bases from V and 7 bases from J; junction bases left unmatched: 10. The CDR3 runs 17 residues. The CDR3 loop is CASSSGLAGVLENEQFF. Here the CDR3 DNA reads TGCGCCAGCAGCTCCGGACTAGCGGGAGTATTAGAGAATGAGCAGTTCTTC. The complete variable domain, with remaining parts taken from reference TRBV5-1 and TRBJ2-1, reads KAGVTQTPRYLIKTRGQQVTLSCSPISGHRSVSWYQQTPGQGLQFLFEYFSETQRNKGNFPGRFSGRQFSNSRSEMNVSTLELGDSALYLCASSSGLAGVLENEQFFGPGTRLTVL.

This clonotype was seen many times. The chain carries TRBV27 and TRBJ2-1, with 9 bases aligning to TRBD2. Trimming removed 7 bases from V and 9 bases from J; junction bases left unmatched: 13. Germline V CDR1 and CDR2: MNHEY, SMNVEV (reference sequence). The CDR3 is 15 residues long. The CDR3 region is CASNSAGGQGGEQFF. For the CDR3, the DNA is TGTGCCAGCAATTCGGCGGGGGGGCAAGGTGGTGAGCAGTTCTTC.

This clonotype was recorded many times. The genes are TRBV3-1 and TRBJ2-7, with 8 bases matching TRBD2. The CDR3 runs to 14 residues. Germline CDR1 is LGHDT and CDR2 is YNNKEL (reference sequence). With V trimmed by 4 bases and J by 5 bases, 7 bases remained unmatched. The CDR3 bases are TGTGCCAGCAGCCGCTCGGGGGGGGCTCACGAGCAGTACTTC. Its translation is CASSRSGGAHEQYF.

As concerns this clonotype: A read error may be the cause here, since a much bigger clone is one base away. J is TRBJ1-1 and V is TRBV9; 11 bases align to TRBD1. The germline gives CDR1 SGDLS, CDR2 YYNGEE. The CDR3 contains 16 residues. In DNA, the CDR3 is TGTGCCGGCAGCGAGGGGACAGGGGGGGGTATCACTGAAGCTTTCTTT. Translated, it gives CAGSEGTGGGITEAFF.

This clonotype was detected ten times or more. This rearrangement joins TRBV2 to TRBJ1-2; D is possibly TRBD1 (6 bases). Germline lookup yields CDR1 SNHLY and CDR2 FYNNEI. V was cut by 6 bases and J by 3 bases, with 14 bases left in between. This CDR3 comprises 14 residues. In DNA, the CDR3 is TGTGCCAGCAGGACCACAGGGTTCTACTATGGCTACACCTTC. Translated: CASRTTGFYYGYTF.

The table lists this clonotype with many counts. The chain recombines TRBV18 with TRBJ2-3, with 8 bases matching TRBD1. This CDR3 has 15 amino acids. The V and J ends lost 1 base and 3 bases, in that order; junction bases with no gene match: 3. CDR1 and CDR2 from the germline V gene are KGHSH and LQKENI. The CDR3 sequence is CASSPRTGNTDTQYF. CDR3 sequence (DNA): TGTGCCAGCTCACCACGGACAGGGAATACAGATACGCAGTATTTT.

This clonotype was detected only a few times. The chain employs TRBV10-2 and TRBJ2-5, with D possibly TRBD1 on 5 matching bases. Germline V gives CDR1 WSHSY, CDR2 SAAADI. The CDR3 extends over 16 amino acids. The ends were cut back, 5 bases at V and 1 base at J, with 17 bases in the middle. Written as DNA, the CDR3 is TGCGCCAGCAGTAGTGGGCCAGGGTCGGGCCAAGAGACCCAGTACTTC. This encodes CASSSGPGSGQETQYF.

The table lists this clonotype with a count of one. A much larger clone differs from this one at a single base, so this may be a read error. CDR3 in amino acids: CSAAKGGNYGCTF. In DNA, the CDR3 is TGCAGTGCTGCCAAAGGGGGAAACTATGGCTGCACCTTC. The chain links TRBV20-1 to TRBJ1-2; D may be TRBD1 (6 bases). The CDR3 has 13 residues. Germline lookup yields CDR1 DFQATT and CDR2 SNEGSKA (reference sequence).

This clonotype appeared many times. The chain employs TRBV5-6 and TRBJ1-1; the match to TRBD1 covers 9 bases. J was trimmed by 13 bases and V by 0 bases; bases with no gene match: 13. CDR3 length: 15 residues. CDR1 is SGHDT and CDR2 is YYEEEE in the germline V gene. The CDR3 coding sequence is TGTGCCAGCAGCTTGGCCTCGGTACCGCGACAGGGGGTTTTCTTT. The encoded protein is CASSLASVPRQGVFF.

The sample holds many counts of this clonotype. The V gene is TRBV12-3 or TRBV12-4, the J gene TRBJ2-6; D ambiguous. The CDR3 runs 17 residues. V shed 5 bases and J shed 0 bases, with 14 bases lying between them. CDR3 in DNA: TGTGCCAGCAGTCCGTCTGGCGGATACTCTGGGGCCAACGTCCTGACTTTC. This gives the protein CASSPSGGYSGANVLTF.